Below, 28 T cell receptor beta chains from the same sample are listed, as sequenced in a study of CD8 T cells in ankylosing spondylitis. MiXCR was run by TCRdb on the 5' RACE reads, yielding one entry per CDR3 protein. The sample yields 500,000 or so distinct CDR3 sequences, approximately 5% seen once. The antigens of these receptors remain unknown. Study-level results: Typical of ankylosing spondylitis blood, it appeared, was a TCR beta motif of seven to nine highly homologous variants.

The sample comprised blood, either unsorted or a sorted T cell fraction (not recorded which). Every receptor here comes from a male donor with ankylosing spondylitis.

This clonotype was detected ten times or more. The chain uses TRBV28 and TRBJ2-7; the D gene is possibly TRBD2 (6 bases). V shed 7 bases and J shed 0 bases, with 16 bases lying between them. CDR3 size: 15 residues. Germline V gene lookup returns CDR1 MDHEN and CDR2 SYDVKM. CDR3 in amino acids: CASTPLMTSSYEQYF. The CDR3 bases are TGTGCCAGCACCCCGTTAATGACTAGCTCCTACGAGCAGTACTTC. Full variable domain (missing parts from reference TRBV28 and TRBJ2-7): DVKVTQSSRYLVKRTGEKVFLECVQDMDHENMFWYRQDPGLGLRLIYFSYDVKMKEKGDIPEGYSVSREKKERFSLILESASTNQTSMYLCASTPLMTSSYEQYFGPGTRLTVT.

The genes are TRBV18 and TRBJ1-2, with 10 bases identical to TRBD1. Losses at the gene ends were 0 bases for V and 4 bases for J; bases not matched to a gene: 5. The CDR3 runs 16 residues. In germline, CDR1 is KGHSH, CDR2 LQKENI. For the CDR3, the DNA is TGTGCCAGCTCACCACCAGGGACAGGGGATCTCTATGGCTACACCTTC. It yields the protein CASSPPGTGDLYGYTF.

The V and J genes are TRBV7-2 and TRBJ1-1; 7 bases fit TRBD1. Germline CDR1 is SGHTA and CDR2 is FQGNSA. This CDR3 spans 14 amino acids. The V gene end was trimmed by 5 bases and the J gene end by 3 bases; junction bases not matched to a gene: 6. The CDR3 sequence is CASSISGGHTEAFF. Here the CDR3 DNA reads TGTGCCAGCAGCATATCAGGGGGACACACTGAAGCTTTCTTT.

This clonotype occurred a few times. CDR3 region: CASKQFYEQYF. The CDR3 nucleotides read TGTGCCAGCAAACAGTTTTACGAGCAGTACTTC. This chain connects TRBV25-1 to TRBJ2-7; no clear D gene. Trimming took off 7 bases at V and 4 bases at J, with 8 bases between the two ends. The CDR3 extends over 11 amino acids. Germline CDR1 is MGHDK and CDR2 is SYGVNS.

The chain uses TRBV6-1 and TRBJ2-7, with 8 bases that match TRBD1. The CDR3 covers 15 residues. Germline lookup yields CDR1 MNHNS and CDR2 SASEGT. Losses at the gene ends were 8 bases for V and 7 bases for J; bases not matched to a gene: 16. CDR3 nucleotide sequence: TGTGCCAGCCGGGGACAGGTCGGTTGGGGGCTGGAGCAGTACTTC. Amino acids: CASRGQVGWGLEQYF.

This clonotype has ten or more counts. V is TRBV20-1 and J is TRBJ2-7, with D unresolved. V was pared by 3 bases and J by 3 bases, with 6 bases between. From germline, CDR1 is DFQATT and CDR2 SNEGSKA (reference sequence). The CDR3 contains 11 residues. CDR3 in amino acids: CSARVGYEQYF. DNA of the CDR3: TGCAGTGCTAGGGTGGGCTACGAGCAGTACTTC.

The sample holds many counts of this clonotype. The CDR3 DNA reads as TGCAGTGCTAGGCACCTCAGGACTAGCGGGGGGCAAGAGACCCAGTACTTC. This translates into CSARHLRTSGGQETQYF. This chain joins TRBV20-1 and TRBJ2-5, with TRBD2 matching over 14 bases. V trimming: 3 bases; J trimming: 2 bases; junction bases outside the gene matches: 8. The CDR3 has 17 amino acids. Germline V gives CDR1 DFQATT, CDR2 SNEGSKA (reference sequence).

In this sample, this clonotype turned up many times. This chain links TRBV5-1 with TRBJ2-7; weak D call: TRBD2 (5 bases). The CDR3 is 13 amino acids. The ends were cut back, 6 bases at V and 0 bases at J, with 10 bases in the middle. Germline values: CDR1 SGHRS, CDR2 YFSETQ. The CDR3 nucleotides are TGCGCCAGCAATCCGGGGAGCTCCTACGAGCAGTACTTC. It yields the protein CASNPGSSYEQYF. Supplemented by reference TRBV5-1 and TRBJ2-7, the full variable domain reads KAGVTQTPRYLIKTRGQQVTLSCSPISGHRSVSWYQQTPGQGLQFLFEYFSETQRNKGNFPGRFSGRQFSNSRSEMNVSTLELGDSALYLCASNPGSSYEQYFGPGTRLTVT.

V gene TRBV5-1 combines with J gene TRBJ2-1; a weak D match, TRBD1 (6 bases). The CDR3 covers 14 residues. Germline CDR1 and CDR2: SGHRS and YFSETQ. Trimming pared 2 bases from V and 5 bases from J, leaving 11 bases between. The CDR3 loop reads CASSFGAGDNEQFF. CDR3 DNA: TGCGCCAGCAGCTTCGGGGCAGGGGACAATGAGCAGTTCTTC. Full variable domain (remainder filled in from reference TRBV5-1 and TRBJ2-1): KAGVTQTPRYLIKTRGQQVTLSCSPISGHRSVSWYQQTPGQGLQFLFEYFSETQRNKGNFPGRFSGRQFSNSRSEMNVSTLELGDSALYLCASSFGAGDNEQFFGPGTRLTVL.

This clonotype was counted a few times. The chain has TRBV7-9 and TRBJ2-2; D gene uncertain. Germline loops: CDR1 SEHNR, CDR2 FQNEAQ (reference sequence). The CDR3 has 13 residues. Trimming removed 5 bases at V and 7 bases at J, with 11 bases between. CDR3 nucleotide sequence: TGTGCCAGCAGCCCCCCGACCAGCGGGGAGCTGTTTTTT. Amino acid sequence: CASSPPTSGELFF.

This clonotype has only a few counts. The CDR3 spells CASSSPGPVEKLFF. DNA of the CDR3: TGTGCCAGCAGTTCCCCTGGACCGGTTGAAAAACTGTTTTTT. The rearrangement uses TRBV27 and TRBJ1-4, with D uncertain. The V end lost 4 bases, the J end lost 7 bases, and 13 bases lay between the germline ends. Germline V gene sequence: CDR1 MNHEY, CDR2 SMNVEV (reference sequence). CDR3 length: 14 amino acids.

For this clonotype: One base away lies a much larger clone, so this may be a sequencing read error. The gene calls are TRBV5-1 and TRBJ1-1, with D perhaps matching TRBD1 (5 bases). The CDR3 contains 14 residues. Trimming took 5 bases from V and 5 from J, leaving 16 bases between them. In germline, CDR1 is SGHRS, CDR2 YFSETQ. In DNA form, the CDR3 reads TGCGCCAGCAGACCAGGGAGCGCCGAGACTGAAGCTTTCTTT. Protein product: CASRPGSAETEAFF.

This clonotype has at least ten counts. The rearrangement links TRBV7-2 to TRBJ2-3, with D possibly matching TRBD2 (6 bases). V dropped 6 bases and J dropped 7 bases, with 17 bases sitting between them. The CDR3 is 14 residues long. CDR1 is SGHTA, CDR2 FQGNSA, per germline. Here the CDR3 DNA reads TGTGCCAGCAGTCCCGAGGGCGGGACCTATACGCAGTATTTT. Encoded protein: CASSPEGGTYTQYF.

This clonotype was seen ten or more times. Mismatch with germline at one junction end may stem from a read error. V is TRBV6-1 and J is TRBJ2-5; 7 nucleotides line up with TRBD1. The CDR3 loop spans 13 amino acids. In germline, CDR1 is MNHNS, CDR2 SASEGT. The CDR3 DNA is TGTGCCAGGGCACAGGGGCCCCAAGGGACCCAGTACTTC. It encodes CARAQGPQGTQYF.

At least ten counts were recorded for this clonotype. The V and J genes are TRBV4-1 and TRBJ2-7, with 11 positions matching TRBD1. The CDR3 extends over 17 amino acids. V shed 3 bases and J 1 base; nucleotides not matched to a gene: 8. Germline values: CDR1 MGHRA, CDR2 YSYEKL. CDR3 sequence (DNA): TGCGCCAGCAGCCATCCGGGACAGGGGGTCCAATCCTACGAGCAGTACTTC. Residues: CASSHPGQGVQSYEQYF.

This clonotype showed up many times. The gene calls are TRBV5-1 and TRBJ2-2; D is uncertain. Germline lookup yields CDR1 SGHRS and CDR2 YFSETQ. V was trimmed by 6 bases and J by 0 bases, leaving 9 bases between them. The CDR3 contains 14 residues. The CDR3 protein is CASNPTANTGELFF. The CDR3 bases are TGCGCCAGCAACCCCACCGCGAACACCGGGGAGCTGTTTTTT.

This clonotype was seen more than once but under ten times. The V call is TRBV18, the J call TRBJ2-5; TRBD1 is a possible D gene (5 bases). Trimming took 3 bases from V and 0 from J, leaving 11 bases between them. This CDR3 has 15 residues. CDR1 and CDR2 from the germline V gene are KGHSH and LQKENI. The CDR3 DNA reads TGTGCCAGCTCACCCCTCGCAGGGAACCAAGAGACCCAGTACTTC. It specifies CASSPLAGNQETQYF.

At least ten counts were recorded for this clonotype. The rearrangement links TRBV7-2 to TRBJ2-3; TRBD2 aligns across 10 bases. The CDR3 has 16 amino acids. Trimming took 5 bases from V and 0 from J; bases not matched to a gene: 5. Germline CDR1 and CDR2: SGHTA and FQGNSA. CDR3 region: CASSLRSGGSTDTQYF. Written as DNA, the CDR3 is TGTGCCAGCAGCCTCCGTAGCGGGGGGAGCACAGATACGCAGTATTTT.

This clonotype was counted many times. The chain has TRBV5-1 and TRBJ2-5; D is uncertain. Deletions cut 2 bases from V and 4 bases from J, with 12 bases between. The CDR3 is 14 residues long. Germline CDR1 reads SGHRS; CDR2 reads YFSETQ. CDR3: CASSLMPLGETQYF. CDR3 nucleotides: TGCGCCAGCAGCTTAATGCCTCTGGGAGAGACCCAGTACTTC.

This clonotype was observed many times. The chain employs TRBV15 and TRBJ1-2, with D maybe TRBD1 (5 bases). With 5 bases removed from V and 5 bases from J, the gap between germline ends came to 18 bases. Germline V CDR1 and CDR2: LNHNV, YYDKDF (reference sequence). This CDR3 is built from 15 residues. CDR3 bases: TGTGCCACCAGCCTTCTCAGGGAAGGGGCTTATGGCTACACCTTC. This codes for CATSLLREGAYGYTF.

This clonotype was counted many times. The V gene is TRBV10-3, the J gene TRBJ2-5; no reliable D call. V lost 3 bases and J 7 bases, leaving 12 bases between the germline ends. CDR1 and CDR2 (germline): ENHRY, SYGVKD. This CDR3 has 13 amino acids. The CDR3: CAISDSLPGTQYF. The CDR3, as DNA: TGTGCCATCAGTGACTCCCTTCCAGGGACCCAGTACTTC.

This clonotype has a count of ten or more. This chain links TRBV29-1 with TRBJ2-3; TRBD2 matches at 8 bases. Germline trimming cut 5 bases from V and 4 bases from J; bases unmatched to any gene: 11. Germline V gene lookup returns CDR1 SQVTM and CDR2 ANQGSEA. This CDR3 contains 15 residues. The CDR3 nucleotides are TGCAGCGTTCTCAAGCGAGCGGGAGTTGCAGATACGCAGTATTTT. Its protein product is CSVLKRAGVADTQYF.

CDR3 amino acids: CASSLAWTEGSIQYF. As DNA, the CDR3 is TGTGCCAGCAGCTTAGCGTGGACAGAAGGAAGCATTCAGTACTTC. The chain uses TRBV7-2 and TRBJ2-4; tentatively, D is TRBD1 (6 bases). CDR3 length: 15 residues. The V gene's germline CDR1 is SGHTA and CDR2 FQGNSA. V was trimmed by 0 bases and J by 9 bases, leaving 15 bases between them.

DNA of the CDR3: TGTGCCAGCGGGATGAGAGGGACACGGAAGCAGTTCTTC. Its translation: CASGMRGTRKQFF. The rearrangement joins TRBV28 to TRBJ2-1, with D possibly matching TRBD1 (6 bases). This CDR3 region has 13 residues. Germline V gene data show CDR1 as MDHEN and CDR2 as SYDVKM. Trimming took off 8 bases at V and 11 bases at J, with 19 bases between the two ends.

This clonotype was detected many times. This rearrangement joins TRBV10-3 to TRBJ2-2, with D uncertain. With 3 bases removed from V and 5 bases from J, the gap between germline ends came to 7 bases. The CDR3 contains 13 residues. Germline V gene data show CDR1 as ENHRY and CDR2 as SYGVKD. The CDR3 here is CAISDLETGELFF. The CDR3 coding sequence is TGTGCCATCAGTGATCTAGAAACCGGGGAGCTGTTTTTT.

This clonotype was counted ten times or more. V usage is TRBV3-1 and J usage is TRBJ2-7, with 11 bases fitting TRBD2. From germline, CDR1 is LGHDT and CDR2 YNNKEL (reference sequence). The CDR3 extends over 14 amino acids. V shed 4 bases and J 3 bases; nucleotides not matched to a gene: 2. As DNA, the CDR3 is TGTGCCAGCAGCCGAACTAGCGGGGGCTACGAGCAGTACTTC. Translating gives CASSRTSGGYEQYF.

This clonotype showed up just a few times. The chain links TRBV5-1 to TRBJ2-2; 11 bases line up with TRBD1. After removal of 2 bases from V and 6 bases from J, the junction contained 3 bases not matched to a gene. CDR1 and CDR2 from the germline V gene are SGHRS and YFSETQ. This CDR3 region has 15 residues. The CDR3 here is CASSFGQGAAGELFF. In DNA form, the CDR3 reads TGCGCCAGCAGCTTTGGACAGGGGGCAGCCGGGGAGCTGTTTTTT. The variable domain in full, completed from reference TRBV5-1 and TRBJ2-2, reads KAGVTQTPRYLIKTRGQQVTLSCSPISGHRSVSWYQQTPGQGLQFLFEYFSETQRNKGNFPGRFSGRQFSNSRSEMNVSTLELGDSALYLCASSFGQGAAGELFFGEGSRLTVL.

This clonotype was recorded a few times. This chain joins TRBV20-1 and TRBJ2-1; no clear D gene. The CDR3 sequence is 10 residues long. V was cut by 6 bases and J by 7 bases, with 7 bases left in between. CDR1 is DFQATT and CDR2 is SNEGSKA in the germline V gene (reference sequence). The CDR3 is CSAVQNEQFF. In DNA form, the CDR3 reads TGCAGTGCAGTACAGAATGAGCAGTTCTTC.